This TCR beta chain was identified during a study of early stage breast cancer tumors. For the study at large: About 80% of the 16 invasive tumors were ER+, PR+ and HER2-.

Sequencing was performed with immunoSEQ multiplex PCR; in TCRdb, only in-frame clones are kept and a portion is missing. The repertoire consists of 9,300 or so clones, with 71% occurring once and the leading ten covering about a sixth. The V gene's germline CDR1 is LNHDA and CDR2 SQIVND (reference sequence). The CDR3 is 14 residues long. J was trimmed by 4 bases and V by 11 bases; bases with no gene match: 13. Findings and limits, study-wide: Unsorted bulk genomic DNA sequencing lacked pairing and functional marker data.

As concerns this clone: Its antigen is undetermined.

Sampling of the adjacent normal breast tissue occurred roughly 1.8-4 cm from the tumor. Input material: normal breast tissue next to the tumor. The genes are TRBV19 and TRBJ1-1; 7 nucleotides match TRBD1. The sequence came from a person in their sixties with breast cancer. This CDR3 is CASGQTNVGTEAFF. The CDR3 DNA is TGTGCCTCGGGACAGACGAACGTTGGCACTGAAGCTTTCTTT. Supplemented by reference TRBV19 and TRBJ1-1, the full variable domain reads DGGITQSPKYLFRKEGQNVTLSCEQNLNHDAMYWYRQDPGQGLRLIYYSQIVNDFQKGDIAEGYSVSREKKESFPLTVTSAQKNPTAFYLCASGQTNVGTEAFFGQGTRLTVV.